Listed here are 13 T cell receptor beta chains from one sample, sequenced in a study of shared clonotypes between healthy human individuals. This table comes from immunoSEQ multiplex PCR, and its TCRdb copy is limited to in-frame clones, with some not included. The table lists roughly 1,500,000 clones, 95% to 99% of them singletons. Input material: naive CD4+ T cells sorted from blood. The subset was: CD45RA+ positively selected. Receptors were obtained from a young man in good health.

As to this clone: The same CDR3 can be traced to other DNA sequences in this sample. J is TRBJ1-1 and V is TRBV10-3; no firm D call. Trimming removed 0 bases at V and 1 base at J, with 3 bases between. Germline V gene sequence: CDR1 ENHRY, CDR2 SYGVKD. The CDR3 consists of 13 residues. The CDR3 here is CAISESWNTEAFF. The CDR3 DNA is TGTGCCATCAGTGAGTCTTGGAACACTGAAGCTTTCTTT.

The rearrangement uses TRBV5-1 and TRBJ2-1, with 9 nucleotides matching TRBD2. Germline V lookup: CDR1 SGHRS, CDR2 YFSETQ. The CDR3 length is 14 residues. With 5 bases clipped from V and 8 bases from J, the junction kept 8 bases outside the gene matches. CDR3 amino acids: CASSPGTSSDEQFF. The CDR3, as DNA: TGCGCCAGCAGTCCCGGGACTAGCTCGGATGAGCAGTTCTTC.

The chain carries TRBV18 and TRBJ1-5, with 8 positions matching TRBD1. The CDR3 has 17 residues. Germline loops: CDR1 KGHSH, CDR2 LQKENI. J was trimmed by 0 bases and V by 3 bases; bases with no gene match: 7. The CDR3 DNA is TGTGCCAGCTCACCCACAGGGGGTCTGAGTAGCAATCAGCCCCAGCATTTT. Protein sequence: CASSPTGGLSSNQPQHF.

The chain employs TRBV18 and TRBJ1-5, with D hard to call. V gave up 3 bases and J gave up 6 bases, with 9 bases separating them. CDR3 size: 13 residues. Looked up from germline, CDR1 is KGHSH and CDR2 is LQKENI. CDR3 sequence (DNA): TGTGCCAGCTCACCTAAGCCTGGTCAGCCCCAGCATTTT. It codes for CASSPKPGQPQHF.

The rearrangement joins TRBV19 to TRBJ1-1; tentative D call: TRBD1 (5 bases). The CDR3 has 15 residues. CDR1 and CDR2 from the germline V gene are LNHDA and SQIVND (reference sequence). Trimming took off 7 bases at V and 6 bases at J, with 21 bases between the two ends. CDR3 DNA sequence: TGTGCCAGTATGGGGACGGGGAGCGCTCGTCCTGAAGCTTTCTTT. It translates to CASMGTGSARPEAFF. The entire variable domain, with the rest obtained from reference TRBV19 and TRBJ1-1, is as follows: DGGITQSPKYLFRKEGQNVTLSCEQNLNHDAMYWYRQDPGQGLRLIYYSQIVNDFQKGDIAEGYSVSREKKESFPLTVTSAQKNPTAFYLCASMGTGSARPEAFFGQGTRLTVV.

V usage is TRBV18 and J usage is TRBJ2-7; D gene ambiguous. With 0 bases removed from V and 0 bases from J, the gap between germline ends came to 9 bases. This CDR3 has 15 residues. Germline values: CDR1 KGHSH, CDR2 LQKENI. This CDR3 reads CASSPPQQSSYEQYF. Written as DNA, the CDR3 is TGTGCCAGCTCACCACCGCAACAGAGCTCCTACGAGCAGTACTTC.

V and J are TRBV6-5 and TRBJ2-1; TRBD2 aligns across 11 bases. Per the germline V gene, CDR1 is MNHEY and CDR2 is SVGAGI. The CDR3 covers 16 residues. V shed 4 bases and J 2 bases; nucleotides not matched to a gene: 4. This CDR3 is CASSFVAGGPYNEQFF. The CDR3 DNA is TGTGCCAGCAGTTTTGTAGCGGGAGGGCCCTACAATGAGCAGTTCTTC.

The CDR3 DNA follows: TGTGCCAGCAGCAAGACCAGGACGGGCAGATCCTACGAGCAGTACTTC. Translating gives CASSKTRTGRSYEQYF. The chain carries TRBV21-1 and TRBJ2-7. TRBV21-1 is recorded as a pseudogene. CDR3 length: 16 residues.

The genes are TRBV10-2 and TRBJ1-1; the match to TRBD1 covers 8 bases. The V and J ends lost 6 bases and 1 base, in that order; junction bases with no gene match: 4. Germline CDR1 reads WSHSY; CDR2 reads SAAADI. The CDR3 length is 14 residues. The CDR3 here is CASRVGQANTEAFF. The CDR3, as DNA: TGCGCCAGCAGGGTGGGACAGGCGAACACTGAAGCTTTCTTT.

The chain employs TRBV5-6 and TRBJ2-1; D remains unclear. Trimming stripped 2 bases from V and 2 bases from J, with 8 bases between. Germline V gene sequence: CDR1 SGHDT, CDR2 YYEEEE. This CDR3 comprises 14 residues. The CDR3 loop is CASSLRNAYNEQFF. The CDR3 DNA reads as TGTGCCAGCAGCTTACGGAACGCCTACAATGAGCAGTTCTTC.

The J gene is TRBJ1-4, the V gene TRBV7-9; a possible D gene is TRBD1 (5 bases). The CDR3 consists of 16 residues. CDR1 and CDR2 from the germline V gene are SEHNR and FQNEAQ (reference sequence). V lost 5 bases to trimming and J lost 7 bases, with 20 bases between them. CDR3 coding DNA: TGTGCCAGCAGCAAGATGGGAGCAGGGACCTCTGAAAAACTGTTTTTT. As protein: CASSKMGAGTSEKLFF.

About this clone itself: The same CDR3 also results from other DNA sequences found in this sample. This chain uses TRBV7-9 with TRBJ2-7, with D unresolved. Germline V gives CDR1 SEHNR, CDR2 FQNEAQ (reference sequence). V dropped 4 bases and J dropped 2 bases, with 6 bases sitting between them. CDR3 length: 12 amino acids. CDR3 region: CASSSTPYEQYF. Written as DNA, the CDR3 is TGTGCCAGCAGCTCTACTCCCTACGAGCAGTACTTC.

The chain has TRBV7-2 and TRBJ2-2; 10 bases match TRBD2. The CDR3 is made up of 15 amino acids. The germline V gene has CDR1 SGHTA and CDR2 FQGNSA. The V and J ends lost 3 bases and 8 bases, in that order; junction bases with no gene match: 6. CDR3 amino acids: CASSLASGSSGELFF. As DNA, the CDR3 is TGTGCCAGCAGCTTGGCTAGCGGGAGTTCGGGGGAGCTGTTTTTT.